Listed below are T cell receptor beta chains from one sample, sequenced in a study of PD-L1 blockade in urothelial cancer. TCRdb's copy holds only in-frame clones and misses some; the assay was immunoSEQ multiplex PCR. There are 45,000 to 70,000 clones in the sample; about 85% occur only once, and about 15% lies in the top ten. The sample consisted of PBMCs, taken around atezolizumab (anti-PD-L1) treatment. These receptors all stem from a man between 65 and 80 years old with urothelial cancer. CDR3s include the opening cysteine and the closing phenylalanine or tryptophan. D genes are given only for firm matches. A clone size is listed for some rows: how often the clone was seen (once, few, many), or a class if it is expanded.

NA,TRBD2,TRBV28,TRBJ2-1,CASQGAGDNNEQFF,TGTGCCAGCCAAGGAGCGGGAGATAACAATGAGCAGTTCTTC
NA,TRBD1,TRBV5-5,TRBJ2-7,CASSWGQELSYEQYF,TGTGCCAGCAGCTGGGGACAGGAACTCTCCTACGAGCAGTACTTC
NA,TRBD2,TRBV7-3,TRBJ2-1,CASSPIAGGGDEQFF,TGTGCCAGCAGCCCAATAGCGGGAGGTGGGGATGAGCAGTTCTTC
once,NA,TRBV9,TRBJ2-7,CASSVQLHSYEQYF,TGTGCCAGCAGCGTACAGTTGCACTCCTACGAGCAGTACTTC
NA,NA,TRBV18,TRBJ2-1,CASSPASDSYNEQFF,TGTGCCAGCTCACCGGCTAGCGACTCCTACAATGAGCAGTTCTTC
NA,NA,TRBV28,TRBJ1-2,CASSLTQIYGYTF,TGTGCCAGCAGTTTAACACAGATCTATGGCTACACCTTC
NA,NA,TRBV6-1,TRBJ1-2,CASSADRFDYGYTF,TGTGCCAGCAGTGCCGACAGGTTTGACTATGGCTACACCTTC
NA,TRBD2,TRBV5-1,TRBJ2-1,CASSPGGGAYNEQFF,TGCGCCAGCAGCCCCGGGGGGGGCGCGTACAATGAGCAGTTCTTC
NA,TRBD1,TRBV5-6,TRBJ1-1,CASRDRGSSTEAFF,TGTGCCAGCAGGGACAGGGGGTCGAGCACTGAAGCTTTCTTT
NA,NA,TRBV7-2,TRBJ2-7,CASSWGPDYEQYF,TGTGCCAGCAGCTGGGGGCCGGACTACGAGCAGTACTTC
NA,TRBD1,TRBV2,TRBJ1-4,CASSLQGYEEKLFF,TGTGCCAGCAGTCTACAGGGGTACGAGGAAAAACTGTTTTTT
NA,TRBD2,TRBV2,TRBJ2-7,CASSLGASGRSSYEQYF,TGTGCCAGCAGCTTGGGGGCTAGCGGGAGGAGCTCCTACGAGCAGTACTTC
NA,NA,TRBV6-6,TRBJ1-3,CASSSGAGNTIYF,TGTGCCAGCAGTTCAGGGGCTGGAAACACCATATATTTT
NA,TRBD1,TRBV5-4,TRBJ1-3,CASSRGQGAGNTIYF,TGTGCCAGCAGCAGGGGACAGGGTGCTGGAAACACCATATATTTT
NA,TRBD1,TRBV19,TRBJ1-5,CASRDQTGEGNQPQHF,TGTGCCAGTAGAGATCAGACAGGGGAGGGCAATCAGCCCCAGCATTTT
NA,TRBD2,TRBV5-1,TRBJ2-3,CASSLSGKGRYAYF,TGCGCCAGCAGCTTGAGCGGGAAGGGTAGATACGCGTATTTT
NA,TRBD1,TRBV6-5,TRBJ1-2,CASRTGTAYGYTF,TGTGCCAGCAGAACCGGGACAGCCTATGGCTACACCTTC
NA,TRBD1,TRBV6-5,TRBJ2-5,CASGVGQGAETQYF,TGTGCCAGCGGGGTGGGACAGGGGGCGGAGACCCAGTACTTC
NA,TRBD1,TRBV15,TRBJ1-2,CATSRSDRVRQGYTF,TGTGCCACCAGCAGGTCCGACAGGGTCCGACAGGGCTACACCTTC
NA,NA,TRBV6-1,TRBJ2-6,CASTMASGANVLTF,TGTGCCAGCACGATGGCCTCTGGGGCCAACGTCCTGACTTTC